The present entry profiles one TCR beta chain with its context. CDR3 size: 14 residues. The V and J ends lost 2 bases and 11 bases, in that order; junction bases with no gene match: 5. Germline lookup yields CDR1 LGHNA and CDR2 YNFKEQ. Primers used in a second PCR of roughly 6 to 12 cycles were a sample-barcoded 5' primer and a J-beta primer mix. TCRdb passed the 5' RACE reads through MiXCR, listing each CDR3 protein once. Counted here are roughly 2 million distinct CDR3 sequences, 49% occurring once; the ten biggest clones make up around 2.1%. The data stem from a study of blood T cells in healthy people across ages.

The TCR comes from a woman between 40 and 55 years old in good health. The sample comprised blood. The chain employs TRBV4-2 and TRBJ2-5; 13 nucleotides agree with TRBD2. CDR3 sequence reads: CASSQPLAGGSQYF. CDR3 sequence (DNA): TGTGCCAGCAGCCAACCACTAGCGGGGGGGTCTCAGTACTTC.